The 17 T cell receptor beta chains in this list originate from one sample, sequenced in a study of identical twins. Each CDR3 protein gets one entry after TCRdb re-called the 5' RACE reads with MiXCR. The data contain nearly 650,000 distinct CDR3 sequences, 7.1% of them singletons. These sequences were also reported in another study, on yellow fever vaccine responses in identical twins.

Sequencing input: PBMCs. The source is a woman younger than 35 in good health.

In this sample, this clonotype turned up a few times. V is TRBV18 and J is TRBJ2-1; D is perhaps TRBD1 (6 bases). The CDR3 consists of 13 residues. Germline lookup yields CDR1 KGHSH and CDR2 LQKENI. V was clipped by 2 bases and J by 9 bases, with 11 bases between them. The CDR3 sequence: CASSPNTGTEQFF. In DNA form, the CDR3 reads TGTGCCAGCTCACCAAACACAGGGACTGAGCAGTTCTTC.

In this sample, this clonotype turned up many times. V usage is TRBV7-8 and J usage is TRBJ1-5; TRBD1 matches at 9 bases. Germline V CDR1 and CDR2: SGHVS, FQNEAQ. CDR3 length equals 16 residues. After removal of 5 bases from V and 5 bases from J, the junction contained 10 bases not matched to a gene. Here the CDR3 DNA reads TGTGCCAGCAGCAGAGGCGGGGGACAGGGATATCAGCCCCAGCATTTT. Its translation is CASSRGGGQGYQPQHF.

The chain uses TRBV20-1 and TRBJ2-3; D ambiguous. Trimming took 2 bases from V and 1 from J, leaving 16 bases between them. CDR3 length: 16 residues. From germline, CDR1 is DFQATT and CDR2 SNEGSKA (reference sequence). The DNA of the CDR3 is TGCAGTGCTAGATTGACTGTGGGCGACGGCACAGATACGCAGTATTTT. The encoded protein is CSARLTVGDGTDTQYF.

The DNA of the CDR3 is TGTGCCAGCAGTCCCGGACTAGCGGGAGGCAAGGGGACCGGGGAGCTGTTTTTT. Translating gives CASSPGLAGGKGTGELFF. J is TRBJ2-2 and V is TRBV27; 14 bases are a match to TRBD2. Germline V CDR1 and CDR2: MNHEY, SMNVEV (reference sequence). V was clipped by 5 bases and J by 5 bases; unmatched bases: 10. The CDR3 covers 18 residues.

In its sample, this clonotype was seen a few times. The chain recombines TRBV12-5 with TRBJ1-1; D might be TRBD1 (5 bases). The CDR3 runs to 14 residues. Germline V gene lookup returns CDR1 LGHNT and CDR2 FRNRAP. V was cut by 3 bases and J by 5 bases, with 13 bases left in between. CDR3 amino acids: CASGLEGEGTEAFF. The CDR3 nucleotides read TGTGCTAGTGGTTTAGAGGGCGAGGGGACTGAAGCTTTCTTT.

A few counts support this clonotype. CDR3 loop: CASSLNSQGNSPLHF. The CDR3 bases are TGTGCCAGCAGCTTAAATTCACAGGGGAATTCACCCCTCCACTTT. J is TRBJ1-6 and V is TRBV5-5, with 7 bases that match TRBD1. This CDR3 spans 15 amino acids. After removal of 2 bases from V and 7 bases from J, the junction contained 6 bases not matched to a gene. Germline loops: CDR1 SGHKS, CDR2 YYEKEE (reference sequence).

The chain carries TRBV29-1 and TRBJ2-1; D call uncertain. Germline CDR1 SQVTM, CDR2 ANQGSEA. Trimming removed 6 bases from V and 4 bases from J, with 7 bases in between. The CDR3 runs to 11 residues. CDR3 coding DNA: TGCAGCGTGATGACGTACAATGAGCAGTTCTTC. It encodes CSVMTYNEQFF.

Ten or more counts support this clonotype. The V call is TRBV2, the J call TRBJ1-2; 7 nucleotides match TRBD1. Germline CDR1 is SNHLY and CDR2 is FYNNEI. The CDR3 has 14 residues. Trimming took 10 bases from V and 0 from J; bases not matched to a gene: 8. The chain's CDR3 is CATTLQGTNYGYTF. For the CDR3, the DNA is TGTGCCACTACCCTACAGGGGACTAACTATGGCTACACCTTC. Combining the CDR3 with reference TRBV2 and TRBJ1-2 gives the whole variable domain EPEVTQTPSHQVTQMGQEVILRCVPISNHLYFYWYRQILGQKVEFLVSFYNNEISEKSEIFDDQFSVERPDGSNFTLKIRSTKLEDSAMYFCATTLQGTNYGYTFGSGTRLTVV.

This clonotype was seen only a few times. As DNA, the CDR3 is TGTGCCAGCAGCACACGACTAGCGGAGCTGTACCAAGAGACCCAGTACTTC. Protein product: CASSTRLAELYQETQYF. The chain joins TRBV11-2 to TRBJ2-5; 9 nucleotides align to TRBD2. Germline CDR1 is SGHAT and CDR2 is FQNNGV. With V trimmed by 5 bases and J by 0 bases, 10 bases remained unmatched. CDR3 length equals 17 residues.

V usage is TRBV7-9 and J usage is TRBJ2-7, with 10 bases that match TRBD1. V was clipped by 5 bases and J by 4 bases; unmatched bases: 8. Germline-derived CDR1 and CDR2 are SEHNR and FQNEAQ (reference sequence). The CDR3 consists of 15 residues. This chain's CDR3 is CASSDHRDRGYEQYF. The CDR3 DNA sequence: TGTGCCAGCAGCGACCACCGGGACAGGGGATACGAGCAGTACTTC.

The chain uses TRBV25-1 and TRBJ1-6, with D perhaps matching TRBD1 (5 bases). Trimming left V 3 bases short and J 6 bases short, with 6 bases between. Germline assignment: CDR1 MGHDK and CDR2 SYGVNS. This CDR3 has 13 amino acids. The CDR3 loop reads CASSDQGNSPLHF. CDR3 DNA sequence: TGTGCCAGCAGTGACCAGGGTAATTCACCCCTCCACTTT.

At least ten counts were recorded for this clonotype. The gene calls are TRBV12-3 or TRBV12-4 and TRBJ1-5; TRBD1 matches at 7 bases. The CDR3 runs 16 residues. V shed 5 bases and J 2 bases; nucleotides not matched to a gene: 9. The DNA of the CDR3 is TGTGCCAGCAGTCCCACCAAAGGACAGGGCAATCAGCCCCAGCATTTT. Translating gives CASSPTKGQGNQPQHF.

There are many counts of this clonotype. The rearrangement links TRBV7-9 to TRBJ1-1, with D unclear. The CDR3 extends over 14 amino acids. Trimming took off 5 bases at V and 3 bases at J, with 13 bases between the two ends. From germline, CDR1 is SEHNR and CDR2 FQNEAQ (reference sequence). The CDR3 sequence is CASSPPGRDTEAFF. In nucleotides, the CDR3 is TGTGCCAGCAGCCCGCCGGGGAGGGACACTGAAGCTTTCTTT. Full variable domain (rest looked up from reference TRBV7-9 and TRBJ1-1): DTGVSQNPRHKITKRGQNVTFRCDPISEHNRLYWYRQTLGQGPEFLTYFQNEAQLEKSRLLSDRFSAERPKGSFSTLEIQRTEQGDSAMYLCASSPPGRDTEAFFGQGTRLTVV.

V usage is TRBV18 and J usage is TRBJ2-4; 10 nucleotides agree with TRBD2. Germline assignment: CDR1 KGHSH and CDR2 LQKENI. CDR3 length: 21 amino acids. Germline trimming cut 2 bases from V and 1 base from J; bases unmatched to any gene: 17. The CDR3 protein is CASSPTPRVLAGVSAKNIQYF. In DNA, the CDR3 is TGTGCCAGCTCACCAACACCCCGAGTTCTAGCGGGAGTCTCGGCCAAAAACATTCAGTACTTC.

Note on this clonotype: Sequence at one end of the junction differs from germline and may be a read error. V and J are TRBV12-3 or TRBV12-4 and TRBJ2-6; D uncertain. The CDR3 is 14 residues long. The CDR3 sequence: CASNLGSGANVLTF. CDR3 DNA sequence: TGTGCCAGCAATTTAGGCTCTGGGGCCAACGTCCTGACTTTC.

This clonotype was recorded many times. J is TRBJ2-1 and V is TRBV5-1, with 8 bases that match TRBD1. Germline V gene data show CDR1 as SGHRS and CDR2 as YFSETQ. The CDR3 is 17 residues long. Trimming at V came to 2 bases and at J to 2 bases, leaving 9 bases not matched to a gene. CDR3 DNA: TGCGCCAGCAGCTTTTCACGGACAGGGAGCCCCTACAATGAGCAGTTCTTC. Encoded protein: CASSFSRTGSPYNEQFF.

This clonotype was seen more than once but under ten times. This chain links TRBV20-1 with TRBJ2-3; D possibly corresponds to TRBD2 (5 bases). With 3 bases removed from V and 4 bases from J, the gap between germline ends came to 11 bases. CDR1 is DFQATT and CDR2 is SNEGSKA in the germline V gene (reference sequence). This CDR3 is 13 amino acids long. DNA of the CDR3: TGCAGTGCTAGGCTGGTAGCGTCAGATACGCAGTATTTT. Translating gives CSARLVASDTQYF.